This is a list of T cell receptor beta chains from one sample in a study of molecular identifiers for immune sequencing clone quantification. Using its own MiXCR run on the PCR reads, TCRdb lists one record per CDR3 protein. Of around 300,000 distinct CDR3 sequences listed, roughly 24% are singletons. The sequenced sample was naive CD8+ T cells from blood, with Jurkat cell RNA spiked in. Receptors originate from a human donor in good health. Some libraries in this study had Jurkat cell RNA spiked in. Both conserved end residues are part of each CDR3. D genes are given only for firm matches. Clone size, where shown, is once, few, many, or a class for clones that have expanded.

V gene	J gene	clone size	D gene	CDR3 DNA	CDR3 protein
TRBV20-1	TRBJ2-7	few	.	TGCAGTGCTAGAGTAGCTTCCGATAAACTAGTCTACGAGCAGTACTTC	CSARVASDKLVYEQYF
TRBV6-5	TRBJ2-2	.	.	TGTGCCAGCAGTTACTCTTTGGGACCGTCGAACACCAGGGAGCTGTTTTTT	CASSYSLGPSNTRELFF
TRBV6-4	TRBJ1-5	few	TRBD1	TGTGCCAGCAGTACAGGGGATCCAACCAGGGGTGTTAGCCTGCCCCAGCATTTT	CASSTGDPTRGVSLPQHF
TRBV12-5	TRBJ1-5	.	.	TGTGCTAGTGGTTTGTCAACGGAAGGTTCCAATCAGCCCCAGCATTTT	CASGLSTEGSNQPQHF
TRBV13	TRBJ2-7	many	.	TGTGCCAGCAGCCCTAGTTGGGGGACGGTCTACGAGCAGTACTTC	CASSPSWGTVYEQYF
TRBV6-2/TRBV6-3	TRBJ2-7	many	.	TGTGCCAGCAGTTACCCGTCCTACGAGCAGTACTTC	CASSYPSYEQYF
TRBV27	TRBJ2-3	few	.	TGTGCCAGCAGTTTATCGATCTTTGGTGGCCAGCCGATTACGCAGTATTTT	CASSLSIFGGQPITQYF
TRBV19	TRBJ2-3	many	.	TGTGCCAGTAGTTTCTCAGGTGACCCTAGCACAGATACGCAGTATTTT	CASSFSGDPSTDTQYF
TRBV30	TRBJ2-2	many	.	TGTGCCTGGAGTCAGTCCACCGGGGAGCTGTTTTTT	CAWSQSTGELFF
TRBV20-1	TRBJ1-5	.	.	TGCAGTGCTATAGCGCCAGGGGTCGATCAGCCCCAGCATTTT	CSAIAPGVDQPQHF
TRBV27	TRBJ1-4	many	.	TGTGCCAGTTGCCTTCCTAATGAAAAACTGTTTTTT	CASCLPNEKLFF
TRBV7-9	TRBJ2-7	few	.	TGTGCCAGCAGCTCCCCCGGGGCGATGAACGAGCAGTACTTC	CASSSPGAMNEQYF
TRBV30	TRBJ1-4	few	.	TGTGCCTCAAACCGCGGGGGTTCGAATGAAAAACTGTTTTTT	CASNRGGSNEKLFF
TRBV6-5	TRBJ2-7	few	.	TGTGCCAGCGGGGTCCAGGGCGGCGAGCAGTACTTC	CASGVQGGEQYF
TRBV7-2	TRBJ2-1	once	.	TGTGCCAGCCGCGTAACTTACAATGAGCAGTTCTTC	CASRVTYNEQFF
TRBV18	TRBJ1-1	.	.	TGTGCCAGCTCGGATCTTGAAGGCCTCAACACTGAAGCTTTCTTT	CASSDLEGLNTEAFF
TRBV7-9	TRBJ1-5	many	.	TGTGCCAGCAGCTTAAGTCGTGAAAATCAGCCCCAGCATTTT	CASSLSRENQPQHF
TRBV6-2/TRBV6-3	TRBJ1-5	many	TRBD1	TGTGCCAGCAGTCCGGGACAGGGTCAGCCCCAGCATTTT	CASSPGQGQPQHF
TRBV20-1	TRBJ1-4	.	.	TGCAGTGCTAGCCGGGACATAACGTCTCCAACTAATGAAAAACTGGTTTTT	CSASRDITSPTNEKLVF
TRBV6-2/TRBV6-3	TRBJ1-5	few	TRBD1	TGTGCCAGCAGGCTAGGACCAGGGGGCATCAGCAATCAGCCCCAGCATTTT	CASRLGPGGISNQPQHF
TRBV20-1	TRBJ2-3	.	.	TGCAGTGCTAGAGTCATAGCGGAACTAGATAATACGCAGTATTTT	CSARVIAELDNTQYF
TRBV7-2	TRBJ2-3	many	TRBD2	TGTGCCAGCAGCGCAAGGACTAGCGGAACAGATACGCAGTATTTT	CASSARTSGTDTQYF
TRBV4-3	TRBJ2-7	many	.	TGCGCCAGCAGCCAGGCTCGGGAGTACGAGCAGTACTTC	CASSQAREYEQYF
TRBV12-3/TRBV12-4	TRBJ2-5	many	.	TGTGCCAGCAGTTTAGACAGGGCAGGAGAGACCCAGTACTTC	CASSLDRAGETQYF
TRBV13	TRBJ1-1	many	.	TGTGCCAGCAGCCAGCTAGGGGCCCCCGCGCGTAATGAAGCTTTCTTT	CASSQLGAPARNEAFF
TRBV19	TRBJ2-3	.	.	TGTGCCAGTAGTATGACGACTAGCACAGATACGCAGTATTTT	CASSMTTSTDTQYF
TRBV11-2	TRBJ2-5	.	.	TGTGCCAGCAGCCCTGATCCGGTAGGGGAGACCCAGTACTTC	CASSPDPVGETQYF
TRBV13	TRBJ2-5	.	.	TGTGCCAGCAGCTCTGGGTACCAAGAGACCCAGTACTTC	CASSSGYQETQYF
TRBV7-3	TRBJ2-3	many	.	TGTGCCAGCAGCCCCCCGGCGGGAGATACGCAGTATTTT	CASSPPAGDTQYF
TRBV27	TRBJ2-3	few	TRBD2	TGTGCCACCCAGGGCCTAGCGGGGAGCACAGATACGCAGTATTTT	CATQGLAGSTDTQYF
TRBV9	TRBJ2-5	few	TRBD1	TGTGCCAGCAGCGGGGGACAGGGCCAAGAGACCCAGTACTTC	CASSGGQGQETQYF
TRBV13	TRBJ2-3	many	TRBD2	TGTGCCAGCAGCTTACGGGAGGGAGCGGCAGATACGCAGTATTTT	CASSLREGAADTQYF
TRBV12-3/TRBV12-4	TRBJ2-5	.	TRBD1	TGTGCCAGCAGCCCAACCGGGACAGGGTTTAATGAGACCCAGTACTTC	CASSPTGTGFNETQYF
TRBV11-3	TRBJ1-5	.	.	TGTGCCAGCAGCTTCAGCGGAGGGGGTGGCAATCAGCCCCAGCATTTT	CASSFSGGGGNQPQHF
TRBV20-1	TRBJ2-3	.	TRBD2	TGCAGTGCTAGAGGGGCTAGCGGGGGGGCGGGTATCAGCACAGATACGCAGTATTTT	CSARGASGGAGISTDTQYF
TRBV2	TRBJ2-5	few	.	TGTGCCAGGGGGACACAGGAAGAGACCCAGTACTTC	CARGTQEETQYF
TRBV19	TRBJ2-1	.	TRBD2	TGTGCCAGTAGTCTGGGGACTAGCGGACTTAATGAGCAGTTCTTC	CASSLGTSGLNEQFF
TRBV5-1	TRBJ2-7	.	.	TGCGCCAGCAGCTTCCTAGGGGCAGGGAGCTCCTACGAGCAGTACTTC	CASSFLGAGSSYEQYF
TRBV10-3	TRBJ2-7	.	.	TGTGCCACCGGGGCCTACTCCTACGAGCAGTACTTC	CATGAYSYEQYF
TRBV7-8	TRBJ2-2	.	.	TGTGCCAGCAACTTAGTTCCGCGGGGAGCGGGCACCGGGGAGCTGTTTTTT	CASNLVPRGAGTGELFF